The clone carrying this TCR beta chain was counted a single time. Method: immunoSEQ multiplex PCR; TCRdb's copy keeps in-frame clones and lacks some. The data show 150,000 to 200,000 clones, roughly 94% seen once. The data originate from a study of control samples from healthy donors and cancer patients. Germline values: CDR1 SGHRS, CDR2 YFSETQ. Trimming shortened V by 2 bases and J by 5 bases, and 16 bases separated the two germline ends. CDR3 length: 15 residues. This rearrangement joins TRBV5-1 to TRBJ1-2; a possible D gene is TRBD1 (6 bases). Sequenced sample: PBMCs. The clonotype originates from a man in his sixties with colorectal cancer. The DNA of the CDR3 is TGCGCCAGCAGCTTAGTCCCAGGGGATGGATATGGCTACACCTTC. Amino acid sequence: CASSLVPGDGYGYTF.